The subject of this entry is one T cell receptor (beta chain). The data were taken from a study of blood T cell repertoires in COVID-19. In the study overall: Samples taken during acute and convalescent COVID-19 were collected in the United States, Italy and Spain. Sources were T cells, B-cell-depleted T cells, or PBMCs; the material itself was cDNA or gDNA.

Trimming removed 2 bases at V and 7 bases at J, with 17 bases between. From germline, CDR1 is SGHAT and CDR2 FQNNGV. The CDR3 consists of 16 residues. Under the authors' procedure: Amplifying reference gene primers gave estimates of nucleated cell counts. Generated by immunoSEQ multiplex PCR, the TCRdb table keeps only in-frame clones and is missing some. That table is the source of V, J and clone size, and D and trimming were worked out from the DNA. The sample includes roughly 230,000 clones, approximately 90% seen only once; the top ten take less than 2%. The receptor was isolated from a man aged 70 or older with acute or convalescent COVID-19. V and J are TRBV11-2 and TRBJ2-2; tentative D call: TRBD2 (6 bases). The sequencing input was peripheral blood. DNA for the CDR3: TGTGCCAGCAGCTTACTCTCCGGACTATGGATCGGGGAGCTGTTTTTT. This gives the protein CASSLLSGLWIGELFF.